This T cell receptor (beta chain) was observed in a study of metastatic and nonmetastatic thyroid tumors (dated by TCRdb to 2018 to 2020). Describing the broader study: Repertoires from peripheral blood and from tumor or nodule tissue samples of malignant and benign thyroid patients were compared.

No patient had received any treatment before thyroid surgery. Using T-cell receptor beta sequencing, the researchers looked back retrospectively at clinical samples from patients, gathered between about 2011 and 2018. Broader findings and caveats from the paper: In both blood and tumor samples, malignant tumors were reported to have significantly higher TCR beta diversity than benign nodules.

The library was obtained by PCR. Sequencing was carried out with an Illumina HiSeq 4000. High-throughput sequencing was used to profile the TCR beta-chain CDR3 region of each patient. Per the source publication's procedure: A classifier to discriminate distant-metastatic papillary thyroid cancer patients was built from CDR3 differences across clinicopathological groups. Repertoire diversity was assessed with the Shannon index, and tumor-blood repertoire similarity with the Morisita-Horn index. TCRdb reanalyzed the raw reads on its own, using fastp at Q25 for trimming and MiXCR for clone calling, and kept in-frame beta chains. The V and J calls were determined by TCRdb, not by the authors. A total of thousands of clones appear in this sample, 31% of them only once. In total, the top ten clones hold around 21% of the sample. About this clone: There is no known antigen for this receptor. Within one base of it there is no much larger clone, and no base qualities were kept.

Trimming at the junction amounts to 3 bases on V and 2 bases on J, and the germline ends lie 12 bases apart. Reading the germline V gene gives CDR1 LGHNA and CDR2 YNFKEQ. Including cysteine and phenylalanine, the CDR3 has 15 amino acids. Only the CDR3 part of the read is kept: 45 bases, read in frame from the first base. Sequenced input: tumor tissue. The sequence came from a female donor with papillary thyroid cancer or a benign thyroid nodule (not recorded which). Some clones in this sample may be carry-over from other donors' samples. The chain is made from TRBV4-2 and TRBJ2-3; the D gene cannot be named for sure. The DNA sequence is TGTGCCAGCAGCCATGTGACATCCTACACAGATACGCAGTATTTT. Its product reads: CASSHVTSYTDTQYF.